The source of this T cell receptor (beta chain) is a study of low-dose radiotherapy and immunotherapy resistance in tumors. Those who qualified had advanced solid tumors (lacking tumor-infiltrating lymphocytes). Germline loops: CDR1 KGHSH, CDR2 LQKENI. V dropped 5 bases and J dropped 2 bases, with 9 bases sitting between them. This CDR3 has 13 amino acids. TRAV- and TRBV-specific primers, spanning alpha and beta chains, primed first-strand cDNA. TCRs underwent 15 to 25 PCR cycles of amplification with a constant-region primer and V-primer adapter. In vitro transcription served to amplify the mRNA that had been isolated. TCRdb analysed the reads with MiXCR anew, one entry per CDR3 protein. The top ten hold around 3.6% of the sample, which has under 15,000 distinct CDR3 sequences, roughly 71% seen once. In its sample, this clonotype was seen a few times.

This TCR was recovered from a human donor with advanced metastatic prostate, ovarian, gallbladder or colorectal cancer (not recorded which). This table probably holds off-target reads from a library built for another chain. The chain uses TRBV18 and TRBJ1-2, with D unclear. Here the CDR3 DNA reads TGTGCCAGCTCAAACAGCAGGAACTATGGCTACACCTTC. Its protein is CASSNSRNYGYTF.